Following are 26 T cell receptor beta chains from one sample sequenced in a study of blood T cell repertoires in COVID-19. Sequenced by immunoSEQ multiplex PCR; TCRdb stores in-frame clones only, minus some. The sample lists roughly 500,000 clones, less than 90% seen once, with 8% to 9.5% in the top ten. Sequencing was carried out using PBMCs or T cells enriched from blood (not recorded which). Source of these receptors: a woman aged 55-75 years who had recovered from COVID-19.

The CDR3 bases are TGTGCCACCAGGCCGGGCGGGGGGAGAGAGGACTATGGCTACACCTTC. The encoded protein is CATRPGGGREDYGYTF. The genes are TRBV10-3 and TRBJ1-2; a possible D gene is TRBD1 (5 bases). The CDR3 loop spans 16 amino acids. Per the germline V gene, CDR1 is ENHRY and CDR2 is SYGVKD. V was pared by 10 bases and J by 3 bases, with 24 bases between.

The chain has TRBV12-5 and TRBJ2-5; 8 bases align to TRBD1. V lost 6 bases and J lost 5; bases outside the gene matches: 14. CDR3 length: 16 amino acids. In germline, CDR1 is LGHNT, CDR2 FRNRAP. The CDR3 nucleotides are TGTGCTAGTGGACCCCCGAGCAGGGGGCTGTATGAGACCCAGTACTTC. Residues: CASGPPSRGLYETQYF.

This clone was observed once. V usage is TRBV18 and J usage is TRBJ2-5, with D possibly being TRBD2 (5 bases). Trimming removed 3 bases from V and 7 bases from J, with 12 bases in between. From germline, CDR1 is KGHSH and CDR2 LQKENI. The CDR3 has 13 amino acids. The CDR3 here is CASSPDARGTQYF. CDR3 sequence (DNA): TGTGCCAGCTCACCCGACGCTCGGGGGACCCAGTACTTC.

CDR3 in amino acids: CASSNTGATEAFF. CDR3 DNA sequence: TGCGCCAGCAGCAACACAGGAGCCACTGAAGCTTTCTTT. The chain employs TRBV5-1 and TRBJ1-1; possible D gene TRBD1, 5 bases. The CDR3 loop spans 13 amino acids. V shed 4 bases and J shed 4 bases, with 11 bases lying between them. CDR1 and CDR2 (germline): SGHRS, YFSETQ.

This chain uses TRBV3-1 (or the pseudogene TRBV3-2) with TRBJ1-2; D may be TRBD1 (5 bases). Germline V gene sequence: CDR1 LGHDT, CDR2 YNNKEL (reference sequence). The CDR3 is 14 residues long. The V end was cut by 1 base, the J end by 8 bases, with 14 bases between. The CDR3 region is CASSQAGTRGGYTF. DNA for the CDR3: TGTGCCAGCAGCCAAGCCGGGACTAGGGGAGGCTACACCTTC.

The chain uses TRBV14 and TRBJ2-4, with TRBD1 matching over 8 bases. The J segment lost 0 bases and the V segment lost 5 bases, leaving 9 bases of the junction unmatched. The CDR3 runs to 17 residues. Germline-derived CDR1 and CDR2 are SGHDN and FVKESK. The CDR3 region has the DNA TGTGCCAGCAGCTTCGGGACAGGAGATCTAGCCAAAAACATTCAGTACTTC. It encodes CASSFGTGDLAKNIQYF.

The chain carries TRBV30 and TRBJ2-7; 7 bases are shared with TRBD1. The V gene end was trimmed by 2 bases and the J gene end by 6 bases; junction bases not matched to a gene: 7. Germline loops: CDR1 GTSNPN, CDR2 SVGIG (reference sequence). The CDR3 length is 13 residues. The CDR3 DNA is TGTGCCTGGAGTCGGACAGGTCGACTCGAGCAGTACGTC. The encoded protein is CAWSRTGRLEQYV.

V gene TRBV7-2 combines with J gene TRBJ2-4; 8 bases agree with TRBD1. The CDR3 runs to 14 residues. Looked up from germline, CDR1 is SGHTA and CDR2 is FQGNSA. Losses at the gene ends were 1 base for V and 8 bases for J; bases not matched to a gene: 4. The CDR3 nucleotides are TGTGCCAGCAGCTTAGTTTCAGGGGGCGACATTCAGTACTTC. This sequence encodes CASSLVSGGDIQYF.

This chain connects TRBV14 to TRBJ1-4; D not certain. Germline lookup yields CDR1 SGHDN and CDR2 FVKESK. The CDR3 is made up of 15 amino acids. The germline V and J ends were trimmed by 0 bases and 3 bases, with 8 bases remaining between them. The DNA for the CDR3 is TGTGCCAGCAGCCAAGAAGGCGGGGCTAATGAAAAACTGTTTTTT. Residues: CASSQEGGANEKLFF.

CDR3 sequence (DNA): TGCGCCAGCAGCTTCCTAGGAGAGCAGTTCTTC. Its protein product is CASSFLGEQFF. The chain carries TRBV5-1 and TRBJ2-1; D remains ambiguous. Germline values: CDR1 SGHRS, CDR2 YFSETQ. V was shortened by 2 bases and J by 10 bases, with 7 bases between the two germline ends. The CDR3 consists of 11 residues.

The CDR3 sequence: CASSLLRTGEETQYF. The CDR3 DNA is TGTGCCAGCAGCTTGTTAAGGACAGGGGAAGAGACCCAGTACTTC. The chain couples TRBV5-8 to TRBJ2-5; TRBD1 matches 9 bases. This CDR3 has 15 amino acids. V gave up 1 base and J gave up 3 bases; unmatched junction bases: 4. Germline V CDR1 and CDR2: SGHTS, YDEGEE.

The sample holds one count of this clone. The chain joins TRBV6-5 to TRBJ2-3; the D gene is possibly TRBD1 (7 bases). The CDR3 totals 14 residues. The ends were cut back, 5 bases at V and 3 bases at J, with 12 bases in the middle. CDR1 and CDR2 from the germline V gene are MNHEY and SVGAGI. CDR3 amino acids: CASSLGGQTDTQYF. The CDR3 DNA sequence: TGTGCCAGCAGTCTGGGGGGACAGACAGATACGCAGTATTTT.

This chain links TRBV10-3 with TRBJ1-5; tentative D call: TRBD1 (6 bases). Germline assignment: CDR1 ENHRY and CDR2 SYGVKD. Trimming left V 4 bases short and J 4 bases short, with 11 bases between. This CDR3 is 14 amino acids long. The CDR3: CAISGGQWNQPQHF. The CDR3 bases are TGTGCCATCAGTGGAGGACAGTGGAATCAGCCCCAGCATTTT.

The chain couples TRBV7-8 to TRBJ1-4; D may be TRBD1 (5 bases). V dropped 3 bases and J dropped 0 bases, with 11 bases sitting between them. CDR1 is SGHVS, CDR2 FQNEAQ, per germline. CDR3 length: 16 residues. The CDR3 DNA is TGTGCCAGCAGCTTTGGACAAATCGCAACTAATGAAAAACTGTTTTTT. Its translation is CASSFGQIATNEKLFF.

This clone showed up just once. The gene calls are TRBV11-3 and TRBJ2-1, with D hard to call. Trimming removed 3 bases at V and 4 bases at J, with 7 bases between. This CDR3 contains 13 residues. Looked up from germline, CDR1 is SGHNT and CDR2 is YENEEA. CDR3 amino acids: CASSFQIYNEQFF. In nucleotides, the CDR3 is TGTGCCAGCAGCTTCCAGATTTACAATGAGCAGTTCTTC.

This chain links TRBV6-5 with TRBJ2-3, with TRBD2 matching 8 bases. Germline V gene sequence: CDR1 MNHEY, CDR2 SVGAGI. The CDR3 is made up of 12 amino acids. V shed 8 bases, J shed 6 bases, and the junction held 4 bases outside the gene matches. This chain's CDR3 is CASGTGGDTQYF. DNA for the CDR3: TGTGCCAGCGGGACGGGGGGGGATACGCAGTATTTT.

The chain recombines TRBV4-1 with TRBJ2-7, with D maybe TRBD2 (6 bases). Per germline, CDR1 MGHRA and CDR2 YSYEKL. The ends were cut back, 0 bases at V and 3 bases at J, with 6 bases in the middle. This CDR3 is 13 amino acids long. CDR3 in amino acids: CASSQEGGYEQYV. The CDR3 nucleotides are TGCGCCAGCAGCCAAGAGGGGGGCTACGAGCAGTACGTC.

In its sample, this clone was seen once. The genes are TRBV18 and TRBJ1-1; D gene uncertain. This CDR3 comprises 14 residues. Germline V CDR1 and CDR2: KGHSH, LQKENI. The V end lost 1 base, the J end lost 1 base, and 7 bases lay between the germline ends. CDR3 protein: CASSPQRQNTEAFF. The CDR3 region has the DNA TGTGCCAGCTCACCACAAAGACAGAACACTGAAGCTTTCTTT.

The chain joins TRBV19 to TRBJ1-2; D remains ambiguous. Trimming left V 1 base short and J 4 bases short, with 7 bases between. Looked up from germline, CDR1 is LNHDA and CDR2 is SQIVND (reference sequence). The CDR3 runs 13 residues. The CDR3 sequence: CASSIAVAYGYTF. CDR3 nucleotides: TGTGCCAGTAGTATAGCGGTCGCCTATGGCTACACCTTC. Full variable domain (remainder filled in from reference TRBV19 and TRBJ1-2): DGGITQSPKYLFRKEGQNVTLSCEQNLNHDAMYWYRQDPGQGLRLIYYSQIVNDFQKGDIAEGYSVSREKKESFPLTVTSAQKNPTAFYLCASSIAVAYGYTFGSGTRLTVV.

The chain joins TRBV19 to TRBJ2-3; maybe TRBD2 (7 bases). Germline V gene sequence: CDR1 LNHDA, CDR2 SQIVND (reference sequence). V was pared by 3 bases and J by 0 bases, with 10 bases between. This CDR3 has 15 residues. The CDR3 DNA follows: TGTGCCAGTAGTATGCCGGGGGGCAGCACAGATACGCAGTATTTT. Its protein product is CASSMPGGSTDTQYF.

The rearrangement links TRBV4-1 to TRBJ1-5; TRBD1 might be the D (5 bases). Germline CDR1 and CDR2: MGHRA and YSYEKL. Trimming removed 3 bases at V and 5 bases at J, with 14 bases between. The CDR3 sequence is 15 residues long. CDR3: CASSQARAGDQPQHF. CDR3 DNA: TGCGCCAGCAGCCAGGCCAGGGCGGGGGATCAGCCCCAGCATTTT.

The chain is built from TRBV18 and TRBJ2-7; a weak D match, TRBD2 (6 bases). V dropped 0 bases and J dropped 3 bases, with 9 bases sitting between them. The germline gives CDR1 KGHSH, CDR2 LQKENI. The CDR3 is 14 amino acids. The CDR3 region is CASSPPGGVYEQYF. The DNA for the CDR3 is TGTGCCAGCTCACCACCCGGAGGGGTCTACGAGCAGTACTTC.

This clone appeared a single time. The rearrangement links TRBV24-1 to TRBJ2-1, with TRBD2 identical over 12 bases. The CDR3 runs to 17 residues. Germline CDR1 is KGHDR and CDR2 is SFDVKD. V lost 3 bases and J lost 2; bases outside the gene matches: 4. CDR3: CATSDARLAGAYNEQFF. The CDR3 region has the DNA TGTGCCACCAGTGATGCCCGACTAGCGGGGGCCTACAATGAGCAGTTCTTC.

This clone was found once. The sample contains more than one DNA sequence encoding this CDR3. The rearrangement joins TRBV3-1 (or the pseudogene TRBV3-2) to TRBJ2-3; 11 bases map to TRBD2. After removal of 3 bases from V and 3 bases from J, the junction contained 5 bases not matched to a gene. The germline CDR1 and CDR2 sequences are LGHDT and YNNKEL (reference sequence). CDR3 length: 16 residues. CDR3 protein: CASSQIAGGLTDTQYF. DNA for the CDR3: TGTGCCAGCAGCCAGATAGCGGGGGGGCTGACAGATACGCAGTATTTT.

The chain is built from TRBV12-3 or TRBV12-4 and TRBJ1-1; 8 bases map to TRBD1. The junction had 6 bases not matched to a gene; V was cut back by 6 bases and J by 6 bases. The CDR3 runs 13 residues. CDR3 DNA sequence: TGTGCCAGCAGGAAACAGGGGGTCCCTGAAGCTTTCTTT. Amino acid sequence: CASRKQGVPEAFF.

The chain recombines TRBV15 with TRBJ1-5; D may be TRBD1 (6 bases). V was cut by 0 bases and J by 4 bases, with 25 bases left in between. This CDR3 is 20 amino acids long. Germline CDR1 LNHNV, CDR2 YYDKDF (reference sequence). CDR3 DNA sequence: TGTGCCACCAGCAGAGATCGGCGGCAGGGGATTCCCTTGAGAAATCAGCCCCAGCATTTT. This gives the protein CATSRDRRQGIPLRNQPQHF. Together with reference TRBV15 and TRBJ1-5, the CDR3 gives the full variable domain: DAMVIQNPRYQVTQFGKPVTLSCSQTLNHNVMYWYQQKSSQAPKLLFHYYDKDFNNEADTPDNFQSRRPNTSFCFLDIRSPGLGDTAMYLCATSRDRRQGIPLRNQPQHFGDGTRLSIL.